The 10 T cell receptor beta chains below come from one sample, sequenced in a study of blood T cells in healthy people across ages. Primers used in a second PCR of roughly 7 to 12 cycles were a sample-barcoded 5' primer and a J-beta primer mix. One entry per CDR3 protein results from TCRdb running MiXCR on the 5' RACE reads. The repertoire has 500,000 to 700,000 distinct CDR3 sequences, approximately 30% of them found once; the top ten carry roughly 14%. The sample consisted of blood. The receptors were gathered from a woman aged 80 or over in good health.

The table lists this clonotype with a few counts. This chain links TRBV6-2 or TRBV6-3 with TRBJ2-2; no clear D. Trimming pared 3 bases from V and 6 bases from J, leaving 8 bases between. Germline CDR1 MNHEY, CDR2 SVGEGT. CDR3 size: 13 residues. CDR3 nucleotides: TGTGCCAGCAGTTATTCCTGGGCCGGGGAGCTGTTTTTT. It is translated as CASSYSWAGELFF.

This CDR3 is CASSEYYNEQFF. The CDR3 DNA is TGTGCCAGCAGTGAGTATTATAATGAGCAGTTCTTC. The gene calls are TRBV6-1 and TRBJ2-1, with D unresolved. CDR1 is MNHNS, CDR2 SASEGT, per germline. This CDR3 spans 12 amino acids. Trimming cost V 3 bases and J 7 bases, with 7 bases left between them.

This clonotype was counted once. As DNA, the CDR3 is TGTGCCAGCAGCCAAGAGACAGGGTTGAACTATGGCTACACCTTC. Its protein is CASSQETGLNYGYTF. The rearrangement links TRBV3-1 to TRBJ1-2, with 7 nucleotides matching TRBD1. The V segment lost 0 bases and the J segment 2 bases; nucleotides outside the gene matches: 3. This CDR3 comprises 15 residues. Germline V gene data show CDR1 as LGHDT and CDR2 as YNNKEL (reference sequence).

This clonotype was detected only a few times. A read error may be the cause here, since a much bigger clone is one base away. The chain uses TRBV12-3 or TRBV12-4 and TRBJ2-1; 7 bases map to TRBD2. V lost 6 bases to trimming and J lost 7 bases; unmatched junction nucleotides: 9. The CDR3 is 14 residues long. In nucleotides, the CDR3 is TGTGCCAGCAGGGGAGGGGTCGGGGGAAATGAGCAGTTCTTC. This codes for CASRGGVGGNEQFF.

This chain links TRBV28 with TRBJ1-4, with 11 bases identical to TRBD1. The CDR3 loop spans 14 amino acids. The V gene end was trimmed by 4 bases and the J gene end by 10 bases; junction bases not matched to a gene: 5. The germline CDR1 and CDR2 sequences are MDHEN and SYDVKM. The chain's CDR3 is CASSWQGTGGKLFF. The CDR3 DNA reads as TGTGCCAGCAGTTGGCAAGGGACAGGGGGAAAACTGTTTTTT.

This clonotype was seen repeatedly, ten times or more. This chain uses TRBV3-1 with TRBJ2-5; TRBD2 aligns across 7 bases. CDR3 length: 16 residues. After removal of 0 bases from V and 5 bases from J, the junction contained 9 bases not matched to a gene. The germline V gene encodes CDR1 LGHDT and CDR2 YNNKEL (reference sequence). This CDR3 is CASSQDPGLPGETQYF. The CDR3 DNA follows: TGTGCCAGCAGCCAAGACCCGGGACTACCAGGGGAGACCCAGTACTTC.

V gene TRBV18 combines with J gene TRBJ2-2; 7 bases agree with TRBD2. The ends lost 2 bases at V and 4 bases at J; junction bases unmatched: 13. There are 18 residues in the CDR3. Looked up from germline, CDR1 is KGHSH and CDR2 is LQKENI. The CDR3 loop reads CASSPSLSTSVGTGELFF. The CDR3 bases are TGTGCCAGCTCACCATCGCTTAGCACTAGCGTCGGCACCGGGGAGCTGTTTTTT.

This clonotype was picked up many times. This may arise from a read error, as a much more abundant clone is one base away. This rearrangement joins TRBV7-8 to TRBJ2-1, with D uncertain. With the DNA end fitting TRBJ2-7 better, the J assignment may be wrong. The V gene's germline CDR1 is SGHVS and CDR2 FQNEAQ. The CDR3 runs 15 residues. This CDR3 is CASSLALSSYNEQYF. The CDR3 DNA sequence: TGTGCCAGCAGCTTAGCTTTGAGCTCCTACAATGAGCAGTACTTC.

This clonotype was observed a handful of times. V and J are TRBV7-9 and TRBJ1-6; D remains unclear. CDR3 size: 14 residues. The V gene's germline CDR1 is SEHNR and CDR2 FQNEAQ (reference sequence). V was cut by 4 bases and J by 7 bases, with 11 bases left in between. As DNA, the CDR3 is TGTGCCAGCAGCTACGGGGTGGGGAATTCACCCCTCCACTTT. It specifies CASSYGVGNSPLHF.

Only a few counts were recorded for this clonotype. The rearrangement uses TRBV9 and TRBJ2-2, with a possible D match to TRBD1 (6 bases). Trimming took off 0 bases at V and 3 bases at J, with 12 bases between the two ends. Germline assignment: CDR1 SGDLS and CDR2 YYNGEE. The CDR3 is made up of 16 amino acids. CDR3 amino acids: CASSVVSTGHTGELFF. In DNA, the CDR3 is TGTGCCAGCAGCGTAGTGTCCACAGGGCACACCGGGGAGCTGTTTTTT.